The 26 T cell receptor beta chains below were found in one sample sequenced in a study of early stage breast cancer tumors. Clones were read by immunoSEQ multiplex PCR, and TCRdb kept only the in-frame ones, dropping some. The table includes about 25,000 clones, 60% to 70% detected once. Sequencing was done on a sample of breast tumor tissue. These receptors were obtained from a person aged 55 to 70 with breast cancer.

The J gene is TRBJ2-1, the V gene TRBV30, with 9 positions matching TRBD1. CDR1 is GTSNPN and CDR2 is SVGIG in the germline V gene (reference sequence). This CDR3 comprises 13 residues. The ends lost 0 bases at V and 8 bases at J; junction bases unmatched: 2. For the CDR3, the DNA is TGTGCCTGGAGTGTACAGGGGGCATATGAGCAGTTCTTC. This codes for CAWSVQGAYEQFF.

V usage is TRBV7-2 and J usage is TRBJ1-2; D unclear. Between the trimmed V and J ends, which lost 3 bases and 3 bases, there was a span of 5 bases. The CDR3 contains 12 residues. The V gene's germline CDR1 is SGHTA and CDR2 FQGNSA. The CDR3 spells CASSFTDYGYTF. CDR3 in DNA: TGTGCCAGCAGCTTCACAGACTATGGCTACACCTTC.

The rearrangement uses TRBV19 and TRBJ2-3; 10 nucleotides align to TRBD2. Losses at the gene ends were 9 bases for V and 3 bases for J; bases not matched to a gene: 6. The CDR3 loop spans 14 amino acids. CDR1 is LNHDA and CDR2 is SQIVND in the germline V gene (reference sequence). The CDR3 loop is CASNLAGATDTQYF. The CDR3 bases are TGTGCCAGCAACCTAGCGGGAGCGACAGATACGCAGTATTTT.

This clone has a handful of counts. The chain recombines TRBV29-1 with TRBJ1-3; the D gene is possibly TRBD1 (6 bases). CDR1 is SQVTM and CDR2 is ANQGSEA in the germline V gene. The CDR3 extends over 15 amino acids. V lost 0 bases to trimming and J lost 2 bases, with 11 bases between them. The CDR3 DNA sequence: TGCAGCGTTGAAGACTCGGGGGGCACTGGAAACACCATATATTTT. Amino acids: CSVEDSGGTGNTIYF.

The chain combines TRBV9 with TRBJ2-2, with D possibly matching TRBD2 (7 bases). CDR3 length: 16 amino acids. CDR1 and CDR2 from the germline V gene are SGDLS and YYNGEE. V was cut by 3 bases and J by 5 bases, with 17 bases left in between. CDR3: CASSGGIRGGTGELFF. The CDR3 nucleotides read TGTGCCAGCAGCGGAGGGATCAGGGGAGGGACCGGGGAGCTGTTTTTT.

This clone was seen a few times. The chain combines TRBV6-1 with TRBJ1-5, with D possibly TRBD1 on 6 matching bases. Germline loops: CDR1 MNHNS, CDR2 SASEGT. The CDR3 is 15 residues long. The V and J ends lost 7 bases and 0 bases respectively, with 13 bases between them. The chain's CDR3 is CASTQGPYSNQPQHF. CDR3 nucleotide sequence: TGTGCCAGCACGCAGGGGCCTTATAGCAATCAGCCCCAGCATTTT.

This clone was seen just once. The chain uses TRBV6-5 and TRBJ2-7; a possible D gene is TRBD2 (5 bases). V shed 4 bases and J shed 2 bases, with 15 bases lying between them. From germline, CDR1 is MNHEY and CDR2 SVGAGI. This CDR3 is 15 amino acids long. CDR3 residues: CASSLALTGTYEQYF. CDR3 nucleotide sequence: TGTGCCAGCAGTTTGGCGCTAACGGGGACCTACGAGCAGTACTTC.

There are a few counts of this clone. This sequence joins TRBV30 and TRBJ1-1; D not resolved. Looked up from germline, CDR1 is GTSNPN and CDR2 is SVGIG (reference sequence). V was cut by 6 bases and J by 1 base, with 9 bases left in between. The CDR3 consists of 12 residues. CDR3 in DNA: TGTGCCTGCCAAACCGGGAACACTGAAGCTTTCTTT. It specifies CACQTGNTEAFF.

This clone was counted only a few times. V gene TRBV7-2 combines with J gene TRBJ2-5, with 7 nucleotides matching TRBD1. Germline-derived CDR1 and CDR2 are SGHTA and FQGNSA. V was clipped by 5 bases and J by 5 bases; unmatched bases: 20. This CDR3 has 18 amino acids. In DNA form, the CDR3 reads TGTGCCAGCAGCGCCGGGACAGTAGGGTGGTCGATGGTGGAGACCCAGTACTTC. Translated: CASSAGTVGWSMVETQYF.

The chain links TRBV19 to TRBJ1-5; D is ambiguous. Germline values: CDR1 LNHDA, CDR2 SQIVND (reference sequence). V lost 6 bases to trimming and J lost 7 bases, with 13 bases between them. The CDR3 spans 13 residues. The CDR3, as DNA: TGTGCCAGTAGCACGATTCGGGTCCAGCCCCAGCATTTT. Amino acid sequence: CASSTIRVQPQHF.

A single count supports this clone. V is TRBV7-8 and J is TRBJ1-2; a weak D match, TRBD1 (5 bases). The CDR3 contains 14 residues. The V gene lost 2 bases and the J gene lost 4 bases, with 11 bases spanning the gap. Germline V lookup: CDR1 SGHVS, CDR2 FQNEAQ. This CDR3 is CASSLKTEGYGYTF. The CDR3 nucleotides are TGTGCCAGCAGCTTAAAGACAGAAGGCTATGGCTACACCTTC.

This clone was observed once. The chain joins TRBV27 to TRBJ2-7; maybe TRBD2 (5 bases). Germline CDR1 and CDR2: MNHEY and SMNVEV (reference sequence). V lost 4 bases and J 0 bases, leaving 13 bases between the germline ends. The CDR3 sequence is 15 residues long. CDR3 sequence: CASSYSRAISYEQYF. The CDR3 DNA is TGTGCCAGCAGTTACTCGAGGGCTATCTCCTACGAGCAGTACTTC.

The rearrangement uses TRBV5-1 and TRBJ2-7, with 7 bases identical to TRBD1. J gave up 0 bases and V 3 bases, and 12 bases lay outside the gene matches. The V gene's germline CDR1 is SGHRS and CDR2 YFSETQ. The CDR3 contains 17 residues. The chain's CDR3 is CASSSYQSGTASYEQYF. In nucleotides, the CDR3 is TGCGCCAGCAGCTCATACCAGTCGGGGACAGCCTCCTACGAGCAGTACTTC. Variable domain in full (rest from reference TRBV5-1 and TRBJ2-7): KAGVTQTPRYLIKTRGQQVTLSCSPISGHRSVSWYQQTPGQGLQFLFEYFSETQRNKGNFPGRFSGRQFSNSRSEMNVSTLELGDSALYLCASSSYQSGTASYEQYFGPGTRLTVT.

This clone was seen a handful of times. The chain is built from TRBV11-2 and TRBJ1-2, with TRBD1 as a possible D gene (5 bases). CDR1 and CDR2 (germline): SGHAT, FQNNGV. This CDR3 has 12 residues. Trimming cost V 5 bases and J 8 bases, with 12 bases left between them. CDR3 sequence reads: CASSERGFGYTF. The CDR3 DNA is TGTGCCAGCAGCGAAAGGGGTTTCGGCTACACCTTC.

The chain combines TRBV5-1 with TRBJ2-7; no reliable D call. In germline, CDR1 is SGHRS, CDR2 YFSETQ. The CDR3 runs 13 residues. Trimming stripped 2 bases from V and 0 bases from J, with 6 bases between. The CDR3 bases are TGCGCCAGCAGCTTCTATCCCTCCTACGAGCAGTACTTC. Protein: CASSFYPSYEQYF.

The chain uses TRBV7-9 and TRBJ1-2; possible D gene TRBD1, 5 bases. The V end lost 2 bases, the J end lost 7 bases, and 8 bases lay between the germline ends. The CDR3 has 12 amino acids. Per germline, CDR1 SEHNR and CDR2 FQNEAQ (reference sequence). The chain's CDR3 is CASSLPQGGYTF. The DNA for the CDR3 is TGTGCCAGCAGCTTACCCCAGGGTGGCTACACCTTC.

The V and J genes are TRBV4-3 and TRBJ1-1; TRBD1 matches 8 bases. Trimming cost V 1 base and J 3 bases; bases outside gene matches: 4. This CDR3 is built from 15 residues. From germline, CDR1 is LGHNA and CDR2 YSLEER. DNA of the CDR3: TGCGCCAGCAGCCAAGCAGGGGGCAGGGACACTGAAGCTTTCTTT. As protein: CASSQAGGRDTEAFF.

This chain uses TRBV2 with TRBJ2-4; maybe TRBD2 (5 bases). V was clipped by 7 bases and J by 8 bases, with 15 bases between them. The CDR3 covers 13 residues. Germline CDR1 reads SNHLY; CDR2 reads FYNNEI. In DNA form, the CDR3 reads TGTGCCAGCACCCGGGAAGTGAGGGACATTCAGTACTTC. Translating it yields CASTREVRDIQYF. The full variable domain, completed using reference TRBV2 and TRBJ2-4, is EPEVTQTPSHQVTQMGQEVILRCVPISNHLYFYWYRQILGQKVEFLVSFYNNEISEKSEIFDDQFSVERPDGSNFTLKIRSTKLEDSAMYFCASTREVRDIQYFGAGTRLSVL.

The chain combines TRBV7-2 with TRBJ1-1, with D hard to call. The V end was cut by 6 bases, the J end by 5 bases, with 16 bases between. The germline V gene has CDR1 SGHTA and CDR2 FQGNSA. The CDR3 is made up of 14 amino acids. The CDR3 loop is CASRSMAGFTEAFF. CDR3 DNA: TGTGCCAGCAGATCCATGGCGGGGTTTACTGAAGCTTTCTTT.

The V call is TRBV5-1, the J call TRBJ2-5; possible D gene TRBD1, 6 bases. This CDR3 is built from 14 residues. Germline CDR1 is SGHRS and CDR2 is YFSETQ. V gave up 0 bases and J gave up 4 bases, with 10 bases separating them. In nucleotides, the CDR3 is TGCGCCAGCAGCTTGGATCCAGGGGTAGAGACCCAGTACTTC. Protein sequence: CASSLDPGVETQYF.

This chain connects TRBV11-3 to TRBJ1-1; 7 positions match TRBD1. The CDR3 is 16 residues long. V gave up 4 bases and J gave up 0 bases; unmatched junction bases: 8. CDR1 SGHNT and CDR2 YENEEA come from the germline V gene. The CDR3 reads CASSSGTASMNTEAFF. CDR3 nucleotide sequence: TGTGCCAGCAGCTCCGGGACAGCCTCCATGAACACTGAAGCTTTCTTT.

The chain uses TRBV5-1 and TRBJ2-1; D possibly corresponds to TRBD2 (6 bases). The V gene lost 3 bases and the J gene lost 4 bases, with 14 bases spanning the gap. The CDR3 totals 15 residues. From germline, CDR1 is SGHRS and CDR2 YFSETQ. CDR3: CASSYAGTQYNEQFF. DNA for the CDR3: TGCGCCAGCAGCTACGCCGGGACTCAGTACAATGAGCAGTTCTTC.

The J gene is TRBJ2-1, the V gene TRBV18; 7 bases line up with TRBD1. The length of the CDR3 is 15 residues. The trim removed 5 bases at V and 4 bases at J, leaving 8 bases unmatched. Germline values: CDR1 KGHSH, CDR2 LQKENI. The CDR3 region is CASSTRDSTYNEQFF. The CDR3 bases are TGTGCCAGCTCAACCCGGGACAGCACATACAATGAGCAGTTCTTC.

The CDR3 DNA reads as TGCAGCGTTGAAAACCTGGAGAGAGAGACCCAGTACTTC. It yields the protein CSVENLERETQYF. This chain joins TRBV29-1 and TRBJ2-5; no clear D gene. The germline CDR1 and CDR2 sequences are SQVTM and ANQGSEA. The CDR3 extends over 13 amino acids. Trimming took off 2 bases at V and 4 bases at J, with 11 bases between the two ends.

The chain employs TRBV7-2 and TRBJ1-1, with 8 bases fitting TRBD1. The trim removed 7 bases at V and 1 base at J, leaving 2 bases unmatched. CDR1 and CDR2 (germline): SGHTA, FQGNSA. This CDR3 is 13 amino acids long. The chain's CDR3 is CASTGTGNTEAFF. Here the CDR3 DNA reads TGTGCCAGCACCGGGACAGGGAACACTGAAGCTTTCTTT.

The chain employs TRBV7-9 and TRBJ2-3; the match to TRBD2 covers 7 bases. The CDR3 sequence is 15 residues long. The V gene's germline CDR1 is SEHNR and CDR2 FQNEAQ (reference sequence). V lost 3 bases, J lost 3 bases, and 6 bases stayed unmatched. In DNA, the CDR3 is TGTGCCAGCAGCTTCGGAGCGGGAATGACAGATACGCAGTATTTT. This sequence encodes CASSFGAGMTDTQYF.